Listed below are T cell receptor beta chains from one sample, sequenced in a study of monozygotic twins with inflammatory bowel disease. TCRdb reprocessed the 5' RACE reads, keeping one entry per CDR3 protein, no DNA. This sample's table has around 100,000 distinct CDR3 sequences. The material sequenced was blood. These receptors were taken from a human donor with ulcerative colitis or Crohn's disease, or a healthy co-twin of an affected twin (not recorded which). Both conserved end residues are part of each CDR3.

J gene | V gene | CDR3 protein
TRBJ2-1 | TRBV20-1 | CSAPRGGSSYNEQFF
TRBJ2-6 | TRBV4-3 | CASSHDGTGGSGANVLTF
TRBJ2-7 | TRBV24-1 | CATSDGRSSIYEQYF
TRBJ2-7 | TRBV28 | CASSDFRRGDEQYF
TRBJ2-3 | TRBV5-5 | CASSAAGGATDTQYF
TRBJ2-7 | TRBV3-1 | CASSQGRGLYEQYF
TRBJ2-2 | TRBV14 | CASSQQTRNTGELFF
TRBJ2-7 | TRBV4-3 | CASSQVFPSYEQYF
TRBJ1-1 | TRBV9 | CASSVVSREAFF
TRBJ2-5 | TRBV11-2 | CASSTDRTFVETQYF
TRBJ2-1 | TRBV24-1 | CATSETDRYNEQFF
TRBJ2-1 | TRBV3-1 | CASRLAGGPNEQFF
TRBJ2-1 | TRBV5-1 | CASSLARREIDEQFF
TRBJ2-2 | TRBV20-1 | CSARVVSPTGELFF
TRBJ2-7 | TRBV10-3 | CAIQRGGQSYEQYF
TRBJ2-3 | TRBV7-2 | CASSLGLLRDPQYF
TRBJ2-7 | TRBV6-1 | CAREGQGHEQYF
TRBJ2-3 | TRBV20-1 | CSARTASGGGSDTQYF
TRBJ1-3 | TRBV3-1 | CASSQDLAGNTIYF
TRBJ2-5 | TRBV10-3 | CAISESSETQYF
TRBJ1-5 | TRBV20-1 | CSANGWGQPQHF
TRBJ2-2 | TRBV6-2/TRBV6-3 | CASNRLAAPYTGELFF